This entry is about one TCR beta chain. Its cognate antigen is unknown. A single record per CDR3 protein comes from TCRdb applying MiXCR to the RT-PCR reads. The sample carries 700,000 to 900,000 distinct CDR3 sequences, about 20% recorded once. In germline, CDR1 is MNHEY, CDR2 SVGAGI. This CDR3 region has 16 residues. The trim removed 4 bases at V and 0 bases at J, leaving 3 bases unmatched. These data originate in a study of response to subunit inactivated influenza vaccine. The study's findings and limits: The authors proposed limited new T cell recruitment per seasonal influenza vaccination.

The material was PBMCs from blood, obtained around 5 days after vaccination. The origin of this receptor is a man aged 50-59 years who received an inactivated influenza vaccine. This rearrangement joins TRBV6-5 to TRBJ2-5; 12 nucleotides agree with TRBD2. CDR3 sequence reads: CASSSRLAGDQETQYF. In DNA form, the CDR3 reads TGTGCCAGCAGTTCCCGACTAGCGGGGGACCAAGAGACCCAGTACTTC.